This record covers a single TCR beta chain. The antigen is undetermined. Every donor provided 7.5 to 10 milliliters of peripheral blood. Each sample provided at least 5.5 micrograms of extracted total RNA. Trimming shortened V by 0 bases and J by 4 bases, and 18 bases separated the two germline ends. The CDR3 has 16 residues. Germline V gives CDR1 DFQATT, CDR2 SNEGSKA (reference sequence). The data originate from a study of blood T cells in healthy people across ages. Whole-study findings and limits: Roughly linear declines in TCR beta diversity per million T cells occurred with age.

A sample-barcoded 5' primer and a J-beta primer mix were used in a second PCR of roughly 7 to 11 cycles. One entry per CDR3 protein results from TCRdb running MiXCR on the 5' RACE reads. The repertoire consists of about 940,000 distinct CDR3 sequences, with 45% to 50% occurring once and the leading ten covering 13%. The source material was blood. The receptor comes from a man aged 25-40 years in good health. The J gene is TRBJ2-5, the V gene TRBV20-1, with D possibly TRBD2 on 7 matching bases. CDR3 DNA sequence: TGCAGTGCTAGAGATCAATCCGGGGGGCGCGTAGAGACCCAGTACTTC. It codes for CSARDQSGGRVETQYF.